The 18 T cell receptor beta chains below were found in one sample sequenced in a study of control samples from healthy donors and cancer patients. Sequencing used immunoSEQ multiplex PCR; TCRdb keeps in-frame clones, though not all of them. The table has around 150,000 clones, 95% to 96% seen once. The sample was blood. These receptors were collected from a woman between 25 and 40 years old in good health.

The chain employs TRBV7-9 and TRBJ1-5, with no clear D. The germline CDR1 and CDR2 sequences are SEHNR and FQNEAQ (reference sequence). The CDR3 extends over 9 amino acids. The V end was cut by 4 bases, the J end by 15 bases, with 7 bases between. In DNA form, the CDR3 reads TGTGCCAGCAGCTCACTAGGGCATTTT. It specifies CASSSLGHF.

The rearrangement links TRBV5-4 to TRBJ1-2, with TRBD1 identical over 8 bases. Germline V lookup: CDR1 SGHNT, CDR2 YYREEE (reference sequence). With 0 bases clipped from V and 6 bases from J, the junction kept 7 bases outside the gene matches. The CDR3 totals 15 residues. The CDR3 reads CASSLGLQGGDGYTF. The CDR3 DNA reads TGTGCCAGCAGCTTGGGGCTACAGGGGGGGGATGGCTACACCTTC.

The chain recombines TRBV28 with TRBJ2-1; D remains ambiguous. Deletions cut 4 bases from V and 2 bases from J, with 9 bases between. Germline CDR1 reads MDHEN; CDR2 reads SYDVKM. The CDR3 has 14 amino acids. The CDR3 region is CASSSRRTYNEQFF. CDR3 DNA: TGTGCCAGCAGTTCTCGACGGACCTACAATGAGCAGTTCTTC.

The chain has TRBV29-1 and TRBJ1-2, with D unresolved. The V end lost 0 bases, the J end lost 4 bases, and 3 bases lay between the germline ends. The CDR3 spans 11 residues. In germline, CDR1 is SQVTM, CDR2 ANQGSEA. The CDR3 DNA sequence: TGCAGCGTTGAAGAGGGCTATGGCTACACCTTC. Residues: CSVEEGYGYTF.

V gene TRBV30 combines with J gene TRBJ2-7; 8 nucleotides match TRBD1. The CDR3 length is 15 residues. The germline V gene has CDR1 GTSNPN and CDR2 SVGIG (reference sequence). V dropped 4 bases and J dropped 2; count of bases not matched to a gene: 10. In nucleotides, the CDR3 is TGTGCCTGGAAATCCCTTGGACAGGGACCCTACGAGCAGTACTTC. This sequence encodes CAWKSLGQGPYEQYF.

The CDR3 coding sequence is TGTGCCAGCAGCTGGGGGGTTCTCGCGGGTTCCTACAATGAGCAGTTCTTC. Its translation: CASSWGVLAGSYNEQFF. V and J are TRBV5-6 and TRBJ2-1; possible D gene TRBD2, 6 bases. Trimming took 3 bases from V and 1 from J, leaving 17 bases between them. CDR1 is SGHDT, CDR2 YYEEEE, per germline. This CDR3 is built from 17 residues.

The chain has TRBV5-4 and TRBJ1-3; perhaps TRBD1 as D (6 bases). Looked up from germline, CDR1 is SGHNT and CDR2 is YYREEE (reference sequence). Trimming removed 4 bases from V and 3 bases from J, with 17 bases in between. The CDR3 loop spans 16 amino acids. The CDR3 nucleotides read TGTGCCAGCAGCGGCAGGGGCACTCTCGATGGAAACACCATATATTTT. It is translated as CASSGRGTLDGNTIYF.

This clone was found once. This sequence joins TRBV9 and TRBJ2-1, with D tentatively TRBD2 (7 bases). CDR1 and CDR2 (germline): SGDLS, YYNGEE. V lost 4 bases and J 5 bases, leaving 16 bases between the germline ends. CDR3 size: 15 residues. CDR3 residues: CASSTDGGAHNEQFF. CDR3 bases: TGTGCCAGCAGCACCGATGGGGGGGCTCACAATGAGCAGTTCTTC.

This clone showed up just once. This chain joins TRBV24-1 and TRBJ2-1; D may be TRBD2 (5 bases). Trimming took 0 bases from V and 8 from J, leaving 13 bases between them. This CDR3 is 15 amino acids long. Germline V gene data show CDR1 as KGHDR and CDR2 as SFDVKD. The CDR3 loop is CATSDLRTGFDEQFF. CDR3 nucleotides: TGTGCCACCAGTGATTTGCGGACGGGGTTCGATGAGCAGTTCTTC.

The chain links TRBV2 to TRBJ2-7, with a possible D match to TRBD1 (5 bases). Germline V gene lookup returns CDR1 SNHLY and CDR2 FYNNEI. V was clipped by 4 bases and J by 5 bases, with 6 bases between them. The length of the CDR3 is 11 residues. The CDR3 region is CASSGQNEQYF. The CDR3 nucleotides are TGTGCCAGCAGTGGACAGAACGAGCAGTACTTC.

This clone came up once. This chain connects TRBV6-6 to TRBJ1-5; a possible D gene is TRBD1 (5 bases). Germline V gene lookup returns CDR1 MNHNY and CDR2 SVGAGI (reference sequence). CDR3 size: 13 residues. The V end was cut by 8 bases, the J end by 9 bases, with 17 bases between. The CDR3 protein is CASGQGDWWPQHF. The CDR3 DNA follows: TGTGCCAGCGGGCAGGGTGATTGGTGGCCCCAGCATTTT.

J is TRBJ2-7 and V is TRBV6-5, with TRBD1 matching 8 bases. Germline V gene lookup returns CDR1 MNHEY and CDR2 SVGAGI. The CDR3 covers 15 residues. V gave up 6 bases and J gave up 1 base; unmatched junction bases: 8. The CDR3 coding sequence is TGTGCCAGCAGGACCGGGACAGGAGTTTCCTACGAGCAGTACTTC. Amino acid sequence: CASRTGTGVSYEQYF.

The chain is built from TRBV29-1 and TRBJ2-3; D is perhaps TRBD2 (5 bases). The CDR3 totals 13 residues. The V and J ends lost 7 bases and 5 bases respectively, with 16 bases between them. Germline assignment: CDR1 SQVTM and CDR2 ANQGSEA. The CDR3 DNA reads as TGCAGCGCTGGTGGAGGCGTCAGAGATACGCAGTATTTT. As protein: CSAGGGVRDTQYF.

This clone was detected only once. The chain has TRBV3-1 (or the pseudogene TRBV3-2) and TRBJ1-2; D unclear. The CDR3 loop spans 15 amino acids. The germline V and J ends were trimmed by 0 bases and 4 bases, with 12 bases remaining between them. Germline CDR1 and CDR2: LGHDT and YNNKEL (reference sequence). This CDR3 reads CASSQDGVLSYGYTF. The CDR3 nucleotides read TGTGCCAGCAGCCAAGATGGGGTCCTCAGCTATGGCTACACCTTC.

V and J are TRBV6-6 and TRBJ2-7; no clear D. The germline V gene encodes CDR1 MNHNY and CDR2 SVGAGI (reference sequence). This CDR3 contains 11 residues. The V gene lost 6 bases and the J gene lost 3 bases, with 6 bases spanning the gap. CDR3 sequence (DNA): TGTGCCAGCAGCGGGCACTACGAGCAGTACTTC. This codes for CASSGHYEQYF.

The chain recombines TRBV4-1 with TRBJ2-3, with D possibly matching TRBD2 (6 bases). Per germline, CDR1 MGHRA and CDR2 YSYEKL. Trimming cost V 1 base and J 2 bases, with 7 bases left between them. The CDR3 runs 14 residues. CDR3 coding DNA: TGCGCCAGCAGCCAAGCTAGCGTCACAGATACGCAGTATTTT. This translates into CASSQASVTDTQYF.

The V call is TRBV2, the J call TRBJ2-3; D gene unclear. The CDR3 totals 12 residues. The V end was cut by 7 bases, the J end by 4 bases, with 9 bases between. Germline V CDR1 and CDR2: SNHLY, FYNNEI. CDR3 in amino acids: CASTLVPDTQYF. The DNA of the CDR3 is TGTGCCAGCACCCTGGTCCCAGATACGCAGTATTTT.

This chain links TRBV5-6 with TRBJ1-2; no firm D call. The CDR3 covers 14 residues. Germline assignment: CDR1 SGHDT and CDR2 YYEEEE. Between the trimmed V and J ends, which lost 2 bases and 4 bases, there was a span of 12 bases. DNA of the CDR3: TGTGCCAGCAGCTTCGGTCGGGGATTCTATGGCTACACCTTC. Translation gives CASSFGRGFYGYTF.